Following are 7 T cell receptor beta chains from one sample sequenced in a study of T and B cells in COVID-19 patients. Blood genomic DNA input for TRB amplification was roughly 220-500 ng. BIOMED2 TRB-A/B primer pools were used in multiplex TRB PCR. MiXCR was run by TCRdb on the multiplex PCR reads, yielding one entry per CDR3 protein. The table has 10,000 to 13,000 distinct CDR3 sequences, 30% seen once. Sequenced: blood. Receptors were obtained from a human donor with active COVID-19.

The V and J genes are TRBV18 and TRBJ1-5, with D perhaps matching TRBD1 (5 bases). CDR1 KGHSH and CDR2 LQKENI come from the germline V gene. The CDR3 spans 15 residues. Trimming pared 4 bases from V and 3 bases from J, leaving 13 bases between. The chain's CDR3 is CASSRDPVNNQPQHF. The CDR3 nucleotides are TGTGCCAGCTCACGGGACCCAGTAAACAATCAGCCCCAGCATTTT.

This clonotype has a handful of counts. The chain couples TRBV20-1 to TRBJ2-1; D ambiguous. This CDR3 spans 16 amino acids. Trimming took off 0 bases at V and 4 bases at J, with 16 bases between the two ends. In germline, CDR1 is DFQATT, CDR2 SNEGSKA (reference sequence). CDR3 DNA sequence: TGCAGTGCTAGAGAGGCGGAGCCCTTTGATTACAATGAGCAGTTCTTC. Residues: CSAREAEPFDYNEQFF.

The CDR3 protein is CASSGSGGIYKQFF. DNA for the CDR3: TGTGCCAGCAGCGGTAGCGGGGGGATTTATAAGCAGTTCTTC. The chain combines TRBV9 with TRBJ2-1; the match to TRBD2 covers 10 bases. This CDR3 is built from 14 residues. CDR1 is SGDLS, CDR2 YYNGEE, per germline. Trimming at V came to 3 bases and at J to 11 bases, leaving 8 bases not matched to a gene.

This chain links TRBV27 with TRBJ1-1; the D gene is possibly TRBD1 (5 bases). The V and J ends lost 6 bases and 4 bases respectively, with 18 bases between them. The CDR3 spans 15 residues. CDR1 is MNHEY and CDR2 is SMNVEV in the germline V gene (reference sequence). CDR3 nucleotide sequence: TGTGCCAGCAGATCATTGGGGGGGGACCGCACTGAAGCTTTCTTT. This gives the protein CASRSLGGDRTEAFF.

This clonotype occurred a few times. This chain joins TRBV6-1 and TRBJ1-6; 7 positions agree with TRBD1. Losses at the gene ends were 2 bases for V and 7 bases for J; bases not matched to a gene: 8. The V gene's germline CDR1 is MNHNS and CDR2 SASEGT. The CDR3 sequence is 16 residues long. The CDR3 sequence is CASSELRTGGNSPLHF. The CDR3 region has the DNA TGTGCCAGCAGTGAACTGAGGACAGGCGGAAATTCACCCCTCCACTTT.

The rearrangement links TRBV4-3 to TRBJ1-3; D uncertain. The V end was cut by 0 bases, the J end by 2 bases, with 8 bases between. The germline gives CDR1 LGHNA, CDR2 YSLEER. The CDR3 runs 15 residues. Here the CDR3 reads CASSQDYGPGNTIYF. CDR3 coding DNA: TGCGCCAGCAGCCAAGATTACGGGCCTGGAAACACCATATATTTT.

The chain joins TRBV6-5 to TRBJ2-1, with 9 positions matching TRBD1. The CDR3 consists of 15 residues. V shed 4 bases and J 6 bases; nucleotides not matched to a gene: 7. Germline CDR1 reads MNHEY; CDR2 reads SVGAGI. Here the CDR3 reads CASSSPGTGFNEQFF. Written as DNA, the CDR3 is TGTGCCAGCAGTTCCCCCGGGACAGGGTTCAATGAGCAGTTCTTC.